Below, 25 T cell receptor beta chains from the same sample are listed, as sequenced in a study of blood T cells in healthy people across ages. Next came a second PCR, run for about 7 to 12 cycles, which used a sample-barcoded 5' primer along with a J-beta primer mix. TCRdb analysed the 5' RACE reads with MiXCR anew, one entry per CDR3 protein. The sample has over 1,500,000 distinct CDR3 sequences; approximately 50% are singletons. The sequencing input was blood. All receptors derive from a woman in her 40s in good health.

The V and J genes are TRBV7-8 and TRBJ1-1, with unresolved D. The V gene's germline CDR1 is SGHVS and CDR2 FQNEAQ. This CDR3 contains 14 residues. V lost 1 base to trimming and J lost 4 bases, with 10 bases between them. The CDR3 bases are TGTGCCAGCAGCTTAGAGGGAACATTCACTGAAGCTTTCTTT. Translation gives CASSLEGTFTEAFF.

This clonotype occurred a few times. The chain combines TRBV4-3 with TRBJ2-3, with a weak D call TRBD2 (6 bases). CDR1 is LGHNA and CDR2 is YSLEER in the germline V gene. This CDR3 is built from 16 residues. Trimming stripped 0 bases from V and 1 base from J, with 11 bases between. CDR3 bases: TGCGCCAGCAGCCAAGAGGGAGGAGGCGGCACAGATACGCAGTATTTT. Its translation is CASSQEGGGGTDTQYF.

The chain couples TRBV3-1 to TRBJ2-7, with D hard to call. Matching the DNA end better, TRBJ2-5 makes the J call doubtful. Germline V CDR1 and CDR2: LGHDT, YNNKEL (reference sequence). CDR3 length: 16 amino acids. DNA for the CDR3: TGTGCCAGCAGCAAGGGCCAGTTAGGTTTTGGGGAGACCCAGTACTTC. Protein product: CASSKGQLGFGETQYF.

This chain links TRBV25-1 with TRBJ2-1; TRBD1 aligns across 9 bases. The CDR3 has 16 amino acids. Unmatched junction bases numbered 10, after V lost 5 bases and J lost 5 bases. In germline, CDR1 is MGHDK, CDR2 SYGVNS. CDR3 sequence: CASSHRGPKTDNEQFF. CDR3 nucleotides: TGTGCCAGCAGTCACAGGGGGCCTAAGACCGACAATGAGCAGTTCTTC.

The J gene is TRBJ2-3, the V gene TRBV9; 8 nucleotides match TRBD1. This CDR3 spans 15 amino acids. Germline V gives CDR1 SGDLS, CDR2 YYNGEE. Unmatched junction bases numbered 6, after V lost 2 bases and J lost 4 bases. The CDR3 protein is CASSVAGGSSDTQYF. In nucleotides, the CDR3 is TGTGCCAGCAGCGTTGCAGGGGGCAGCTCAGATACGCAGTATTTT.

V is TRBV6-2 or TRBV6-3 and J is TRBJ2-1; TRBD1 matches at 8 bases. Germline CDR1 MNHEY, CDR2 SVGEGT. The CDR3 covers 15 residues. V lost 6 bases and J lost 2; bases outside the gene matches: 6. CDR3 region: CASRRTGSPYNEQFF. The DNA of the CDR3 is TGTGCCAGCAGACGGACAGGGTCTCCCTACAATGAGCAGTTCTTC.

This clonotype appeared once. The chain uses TRBV6-1 and TRBJ2-3; D is unclear. Trimming left V 8 bases short and J 6 bases short, with 15 bases between. This CDR3 has 13 residues. Germline V gene lookup returns CDR1 MNHNS and CDR2 SASEGT. As DNA, the CDR3 is TGTGCCAGCGTGGAGTTAGCACGTGATACGCAGTATTTT. Amino acid sequence: CASVELARDTQYF.

V and J are TRBV2 and TRBJ2-4; tentative D call: TRBD1 (6 bases). Near its end, the DNA agrees better with TRBJ2-7, so the J call may be wrong. This CDR3 is built from 13 residues. The V gene's germline CDR1 is SNHLY and CDR2 FYNNEI. CDR3 sequence: CARVTGDYYEQYF. The CDR3 nucleotides are TGTGCCAGGGTGACAGGAGATTACTACGAGCAGTACTTC.

The genes are TRBV5-1 and TRBJ2-1, with TRBD1 identical over 10 bases. The J segment lost 8 bases and the V segment lost 4 bases, leaving 6 bases of the junction unmatched. The CDR3 extends over 14 amino acids. Germline V CDR1 and CDR2: SGHRS, YFSETQ. The CDR3 reads CASSSGTGDHEQFF. DNA of the CDR3: TGCGCCAGCAGCAGTGGGACAGGGGACCATGAGCAGTTCTTC.

This chain links TRBV28 with TRBJ2-1; D tentatively fits TRBD1 or TRBD2 (5 bases each). There are 14 residues in the CDR3. Germline V CDR1 and CDR2: MDHEN, SYDVKM. Trimming left V 5 bases short and J 6 bases short, with 14 bases between. Written as DNA, the CDR3 is TGTGCCAGCAGTCCTCCGGGGCCGGGCAATGAGCAGTTCTTC. Translated: CASSPPGPGNEQFF.

The chain links TRBV14 to TRBJ2-5; 8 nucleotides align to TRBD1. This CDR3 is 16 amino acids long. Germline V gene lookup returns CDR1 SGHDN and CDR2 FVKESK. The V segment lost 6 bases and the J segment 6 bases; nucleotides outside the gene matches: 15. The CDR3 nucleotides are TGTGCCAGCAGTCCGAGCGGGCAGGGGGCTATGAAGACCCAGTACTTC. Protein sequence: CASSPSGQGAMKTQYF.

This clonotype is a singleton in its sample. The chain employs TRBV6-5 and TRBJ1-2; TRBD1 aligns across 10 bases. The CDR3 covers 16 residues. Germline CDR1 reads MNHEY; CDR2 reads SVGAGI. With V trimmed by 3 bases and J by 4 bases, 8 bases remained unmatched. Here the CDR3 DNA reads TGTGCCAGCAGTTATCAAGACAGGGGGCATATCTATGGCTACACCTTC. This sequence encodes CASSYQDRGHIYGYTF.

This clonotype was observed a few times. The rearrangement links TRBV12-3 or TRBV12-4 to TRBJ2-4; 7 bases line up with TRBD1. CDR3 size: 14 residues. V shed 1 base and J 8 bases; nucleotides not matched to a gene: 5. CDR3: CASSLDRGLDIQYF. For the CDR3, the DNA is TGTGCCAGCAGTTTAGATAGGGGGCTGGACATTCAGTACTTC.

This clonotype was counted between two and nine times. The chain links TRBV5-1 to TRBJ2-7, with TRBD1 matching 7 bases. The V gene's germline CDR1 is SGHRS and CDR2 YFSETQ. This CDR3 comprises 15 residues. Trimming took 0 bases from V and 6 from J; bases not matched to a gene: 9. The CDR3 spells CASSLDNRSGGEQYF. Here the CDR3 DNA reads TGCGCCAGCAGCTTGGATAATCGCTCAGGGGGCGAGCAGTACTTC.

The sample holds a few counts of this clonotype. This chain links TRBV20-1 with TRBJ2-7; D unclear. Trimming left V 0 bases short and J 3 bases short, with 9 bases between. The CDR3 runs 13 residues. The germline V gene encodes CDR1 DFQATT and CDR2 SNEGSKA (reference sequence). This CDR3 is CSARERHNYEQYF. The DNA for the CDR3 is TGCAGTGCTAGAGAACGACACAACTACGAGCAGTACTTC.

This chain links TRBV3-1 with TRBJ1-6; 7 bases are shared with TRBD1. Trimming removed 5 bases from V and 5 bases from J; junction bases left unmatched: 3. Germline V CDR1 and CDR2: LGHDT, YNNKEL (reference sequence). The CDR3 is 14 amino acids. The CDR3 here is CASSRGPNNSPLHF. DNA of the CDR3: TGTGCCAGCAGCAGGGGGCCGAATAATTCACCCCTCCACTTT.

This clonotype was counted between two and nine times. The chain has TRBV12-3 or TRBV12-4 and TRBJ2-4; TRBD2 matches 7 bases. This CDR3 spans 14 amino acids. The V segment lost 8 bases and the J segment 6 bases; nucleotides outside the gene matches: 10. In nucleotides, the CDR3 is TGTGCCAGCGGAATTCGGGGGGATAGAAACATTCAGTACTTC. Translating gives CASGIRGDRNIQYF.

This rearrangement joins TRBV10-2 to TRBJ2-7; 9 nucleotides line up with TRBD1. V was clipped by 7 bases and J by 0 bases; unmatched bases: 7. The CDR3 length is 15 residues. Germline V lookup: CDR1 WSHSY, CDR2 SAAADI. CDR3 coding DNA: TGCGCCAGCAACAAAGGACAGGGGAGCTCCTACGAGCAGTACTTC. It encodes CASNKGQGSSYEQYF.

V and J are TRBV4-2 and TRBJ2-1, with 9 bases that match TRBD2. The trim removed 1 base at V and 9 bases at J, leaving 7 bases unmatched. The V gene's germline CDR1 is LGHNA and CDR2 YNFKEQ. The CDR3 runs 15 residues. This CDR3 is CASSQGRLAEPEQFF. DNA of the CDR3: TGTGCCAGCAGCCAAGGTAGACTAGCGGAGCCTGAGCAGTTCTTC.

With respect to this clonotype: A much larger clone differs by one base, so this may be a read error. The chain uses TRBV4-1 and TRBJ2-7, with D perhaps matching TRBD1 (6 bases). The CDR3 is made up of 14 amino acids. Germline loops: CDR1 MGHRA, CDR2 YSYEKL. Trimming cost V 1 base and J 2 bases, with 9 bases left between them. The CDR3 DNA follows: TGCGCCAGCAGCCAAGGACAGGAGACCTACGAGCAGTACTTC. It yields the protein CASSQGQETYEQYF.

In this sample, this clonotype turned up a few times. The gene calls are TRBV5-1 and TRBJ2-5; maybe TRBD1 (6 bases). This CDR3 contains 15 residues. Trimming cost V 3 bases and J 1 base, with 13 bases left between them. CDR1 and CDR2 from the germline V gene are SGHRS and YFSETQ. The CDR3 sequence is CASSYSTGIQETQYF. CDR3 coding DNA: TGCGCCAGCAGCTATTCCACAGGGATCCAAGAGACCCAGTACTTC.

CDR3 loop: CASSSAVRGTQYF. The CDR3 DNA reads TGTGCCAGCAGTTCTGCTGTACGGGGGACGCAGTATTTT. The chain combines TRBV12-3 or TRBV12-4 with TRBJ2-3, with a weak D call TRBD2 (6 bases). The CDR3 runs 13 residues. The V and J ends lost 4 bases and 9 bases respectively, with 14 bases between them.

This CDR3 is CSATWTGANYGYTF. The CDR3 DNA sequence: TGCAGTGCTACCTGGACAGGGGCTAACTATGGCTACACCTTC. This chain joins TRBV20-1 and TRBJ1-2; 9 bases map to TRBD1. Germline trimming cut 4 bases from V and 0 bases from J; bases unmatched to any gene: 3. Germline lookup yields CDR1 DFQATT and CDR2 SNEGSKA (reference sequence). This CDR3 is built from 14 residues.

The rearrangement joins TRBV18 to TRBJ2-1; the match to TRBD1 covers 7 bases. The assigned J gene may be wrong: the sequence end matches TRBJ2-7 better. CDR1 is KGHSH, CDR2 LQKENI, per germline. CDR3 length: 16 amino acids. DNA for the CDR3: TGTGCCAGCTCACCACCGGGACAGAGCTCCTACAATGAGCAGTACTTC. Protein product: CASSPPGQSSYNEQYF.

The rearrangement uses TRBV5-1 and TRBJ2-1; TRBD1 matches at 11 bases. CDR3 length equals 17 residues. The V and J ends lost 0 bases and 3 bases, in that order; junction bases with no gene match: 5. The germline V gene encodes CDR1 SGHRS and CDR2 YFSETQ. The chain's CDR3 is CASSLAGTGGGYNEQFF. CDR3 DNA sequence: TGCGCCAGCAGCTTGGCCGGGACAGGGGGAGGCTACAATGAGCAGTTCTTC.